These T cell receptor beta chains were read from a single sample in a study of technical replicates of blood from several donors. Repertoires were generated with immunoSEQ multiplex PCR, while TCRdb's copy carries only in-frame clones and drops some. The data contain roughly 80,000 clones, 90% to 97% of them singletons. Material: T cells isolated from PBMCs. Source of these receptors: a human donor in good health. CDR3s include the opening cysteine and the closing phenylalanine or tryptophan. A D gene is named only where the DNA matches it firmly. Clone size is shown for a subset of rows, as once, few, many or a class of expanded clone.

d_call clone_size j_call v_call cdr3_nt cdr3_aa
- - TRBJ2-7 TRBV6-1 TGTGCCAGCAGTGTAAATAATTGGGCAGGAAGCTACGAGCAGTACTTC CASSVNNWAGSYEQYF
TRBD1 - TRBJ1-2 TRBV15 TGTGCCACCAGCAGTGTGACAGGGGGCGAAATTTACTATGGCTACACCTTC CATSSVTGGEIYYGYTF
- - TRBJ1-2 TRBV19 TGTGCCAGTAGGCGGAAGGCAGGGGAGAACTATGGCTACACCTTC CASRRKAGENYGYTF
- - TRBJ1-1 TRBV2 TGTGCCAGCAGAGTACAGTTCTCCATCAGGGGCAACACTGAAGCTTTCTTT CASRVQFSIRGNTEAFF
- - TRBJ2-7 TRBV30 TGTGCCTGGAGTGTAGCTGGCTACGAGCAGTACTTC CAWSVAGYEQYF
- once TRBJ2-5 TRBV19 TGTGCCAGTACCCCAAATTCCGGGACATTCCTTCAAGAGACCCAGTACTTC CASTPNSGTFLQETQYF
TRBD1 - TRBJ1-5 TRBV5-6 TGTGCCAGCAGCTCGGACAGGGGGCGTAATCAGCCCCAGCATTTT CASSSDRGRNQPQHF
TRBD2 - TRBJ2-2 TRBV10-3 TGTGCCATAGCGGGAGAAAGGTCCGGGGAGCTGTTTTTT CAIAGERSGELFF
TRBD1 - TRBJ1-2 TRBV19 TGTGCCAGTAGTATGGATTCCGGGACAGTGTATGGCTACACCTTC CASSMDSGTVYGYTF
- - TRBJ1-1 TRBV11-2 TGTGCCAGCAGCTTAGTTTCGGTGTGGAACACTGAAGCTTTCTTT CASSLVSVWNTEAFF
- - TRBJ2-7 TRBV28 TGTGCCAGCAGTTTAGGATCATATACGGGCTCCTACGAGCAGTACTTC CASSLGSYTGSYEQYF
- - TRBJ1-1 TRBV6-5 TGTGCCATACATGCTGGTCTGAACACTGAAGCTTTCTTT CAIHAGLNTEAFF
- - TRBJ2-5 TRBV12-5 TGTGCTAGTGGTTTCTCAGAGACCCAGTACTTC CASGFSETQYF
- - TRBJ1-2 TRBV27 TGTGCCAGCAGTCCCTTTCCCAGGTACTATGGCTACACCTTC CASSPFPRYYGYTF
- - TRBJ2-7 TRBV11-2 TGTGCCAGCAGCTTCGGTTTTGTATGGGGGGATCGGACCTACGAGCAGTACTTC CASSFGFVWGDRTYEQYF
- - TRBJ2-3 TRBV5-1 TGCGCCAGCAGCTTGGCCGGAGGAGCTCGCACAGATACGCAGTATTTT CASSLAGGARTDTQYF
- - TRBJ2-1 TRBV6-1 TGTGCCTCAGGGGCAGGGGACTACAATGAGCAGTTCTTC CASGAGDYNEQFF
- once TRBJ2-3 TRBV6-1 TGTGCCAGCAGTGCACTCCGCGGCCACACAGATACGCAGTATTTT CASSALRGHTDTQYF
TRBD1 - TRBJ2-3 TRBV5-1 TGCGCCAGCAGCTCCGGACAGGGGCCAGATACGCAGTATTTT CASSSGQGPDTQYF
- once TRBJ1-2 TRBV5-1 TGCGCCAGCAGCTTGGCCCTGGGGCTGAGCTATGGCTACACCTTC CASSLALGLSYGYTF
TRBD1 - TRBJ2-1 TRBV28 TGTGCCAGCAGTTTAAGGACAGGCTCAATCAATGAGCAGTTCTTC CASSLRTGSINEQFF